This entry lists 11 T cell receptor beta chains sequenced from one sample in a study of shared clonotypes between healthy human individuals. Sequencing used immunoSEQ multiplex PCR; TCRdb keeps in-frame clones, though not all of them. The sample consists of under 600,000 clones, roughly 72% of them appearing once. Sequencing was done on a sample of PBMCs. Every receptor here comes from a woman aged 40 to 55 in good health. Some clones in this sample may be carry-over from other donors' samples.

The genes are TRBV7-9 and TRBJ2-7, with D possibly TRBD1 on 5 matching bases. V dropped 5 bases and J dropped 2 bases, with 10 bases sitting between them. Germline V lookup: CDR1 SEHNR, CDR2 FQNEAQ (reference sequence). The CDR3 consists of 13 residues. As DNA, the CDR3 is TGTGCCAGCAGCCCCAAGGGGCCCTACGAGCAGTACTTC. Translation gives CASSPKGPYEQYF.

The V and J genes are TRBV7-6 and TRBJ1-1; D uncertain. CDR1 and CDR2 from the germline V gene are SGHVS and FNYEAQ. This CDR3 is built from 14 residues. V was cut by 1 base and J by 3 bases, with 9 bases left in between. The CDR3 sequence: CASSLVGIDTEAFF. CDR3 sequence (DNA): TGTGCCAGCAGCTTAGTTGGGATTGACACTGAAGCTTTCTTT.

V gene TRBV5-1 combines with J gene TRBJ1-1; TRBD1 aligns across 7 bases. Trimming took 0 bases from V and 10 from J; bases not matched to a gene: 9. CDR1 is SGHRS, CDR2 YFSETQ, per germline. This CDR3 is built from 14 residues. The CDR3 is CASSLARTGRGAFF. In DNA, the CDR3 is TGCGCCAGCAGCTTGGCCAGGACAGGCCGAGGAGCTTTCTTT.

The chain is built from TRBV5-1 and TRBJ2-7; weak D call: TRBD2 (6 bases). With 4 bases removed from V and 2 bases from J, the gap between germline ends came to 13 bases. The CDR3 is 14 amino acids. CDR1 is SGHRS and CDR2 is YFSETQ in the germline V gene. The DNA for the CDR3 is TGCGCCAGCAGCCCCCGGACTACAACCTACGAGCAGTACTTC. Protein product: CASSPRTTTYEQYF.

In its sample, this clone was seen a few times. This chain connects TRBV2 to TRBJ2-1; 7 bases agree with TRBD2. V was pared by 9 bases and J by 0 bases, with 5 bases of the junction left unmatched. This CDR3 is built from 14 residues. CDR1 SNHLY and CDR2 FYNNEI come from the germline V gene. CDR3 region: CARDSSGSYNEQFF. CDR3 DNA sequence: TGTGCCAGGGATTCTAGCGGCTCCTACAATGAGCAGTTCTTC.

V gene TRBV19 combines with J gene TRBJ2-3; D is undetermined. The CDR3 has 16 amino acids. The germline V gene encodes CDR1 LNHDA and CDR2 SQIVND (reference sequence). V lost 5 bases to trimming and J lost 1 base, with 16 bases between them. The CDR3 here is CASSPLRRSGTDTQYF. The DNA for the CDR3 is TGTGCCAGTAGTCCACTCCGCCGGTCTGGCACAGATACGCAGTATTTT.

This clone was detected a few times. V usage is TRBV9 and J usage is TRBJ2-4, with 8 bases lining up with TRBD2. CDR3 length equals 13 residues. CDR1 and CDR2 (germline): SGDLS, YYNGEE. V shed 4 bases, J shed 5 bases, and the junction held 2 bases outside the gene matches. This CDR3 is CASSRAGENIQYF. In DNA form, the CDR3 reads TGTGCCAGCAGCAGAGCGGGGGAAAACATTCAGTACTTC.

The chain employs TRBV28 and TRBJ2-2; D remains ambiguous. This CDR3 is 14 amino acids long. Germline values: CDR1 MDHEN, CDR2 SYDVKM. The ends were cut back, 8 bases at V and 5 bases at J, with 15 bases in the middle. The DNA for the CDR3 is TGTGCCAGCGCACCCGGAACAGTAACCGGGGAGCTGTTTTTT. Residues: CASAPGTVTGELFF.

Notes on this clone: The same CDR3 can be traced to other DNA sequences in this sample. CDR3 in DNA: TGTGCCAGTCAACAGGCGGGAAGTGAAAAACTGTTTTTT. It translates to CASQQAGSEKLFF. The chain links TRBV5-4 to TRBJ1-4; D perhaps matches TRBD1 (5 bases). V was clipped by 8 bases and J by 7 bases, with 15 bases between them. Germline lookup yields CDR1 SGHNT and CDR2 YYREEE (reference sequence). This CDR3 contains 13 residues.

The rearrangement uses TRBV7-2 and TRBJ2-1; D perhaps matches TRBD2 (6 bases). The CDR3 length is 15 residues. The V gene's germline CDR1 is SGHTA and CDR2 FQGNSA. The germline V and J ends were trimmed by 4 bases and 9 bases, with 19 bases remaining between them. DNA of the CDR3: TGTGCCAGCAGCTCCTATACTAGACTAGTTGCTGAGCAGTTCTTC. Translating gives CASSSYTRLVAEQFF.

The sample holds a few counts of this clone. The chain carries TRBV30 and TRBJ1-4; 7 nucleotides line up with TRBD1. Losses at the gene ends were 2 bases for V and 0 bases for J; bases not matched to a gene: 3. Germline-derived CDR1 and CDR2 are GTSNPN and SVGIG (reference sequence). This CDR3 has 15 amino acids. The CDR3 reads CAWSTTGTTNEKLFF. The CDR3 coding sequence is TGTGCCTGGAGTACGACAGGGACAACTAATGAAAAACTGTTTTTT.